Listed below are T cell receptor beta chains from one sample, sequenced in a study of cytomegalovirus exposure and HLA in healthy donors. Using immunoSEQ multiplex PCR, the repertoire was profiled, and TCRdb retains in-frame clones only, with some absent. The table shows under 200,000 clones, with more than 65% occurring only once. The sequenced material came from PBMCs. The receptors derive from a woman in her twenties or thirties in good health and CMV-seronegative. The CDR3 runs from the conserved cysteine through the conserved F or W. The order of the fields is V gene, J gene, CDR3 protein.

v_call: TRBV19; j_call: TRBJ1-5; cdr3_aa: CASSGRVTQHF
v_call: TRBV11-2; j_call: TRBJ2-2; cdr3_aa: CASSLGGGSTGELFF
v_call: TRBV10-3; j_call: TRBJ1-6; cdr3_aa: CASSQGSENSPLHF
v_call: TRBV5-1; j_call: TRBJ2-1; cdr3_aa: CASSAEAPLYNEQFF
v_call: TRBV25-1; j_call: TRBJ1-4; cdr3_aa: CASRGATHEKLFF
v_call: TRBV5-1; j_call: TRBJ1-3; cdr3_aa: CASSQGHTSSGNTIYF
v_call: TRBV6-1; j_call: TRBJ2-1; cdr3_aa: CASRLAGGSYNEQFF
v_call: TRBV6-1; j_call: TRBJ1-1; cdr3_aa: CASRAQTNTEAFF
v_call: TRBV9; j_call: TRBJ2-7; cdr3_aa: CASSVGPSGMSYEQYF
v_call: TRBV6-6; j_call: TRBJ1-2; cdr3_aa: CAISESGDARYGYTF
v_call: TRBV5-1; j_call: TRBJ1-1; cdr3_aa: CASSLEGIRTEAFF
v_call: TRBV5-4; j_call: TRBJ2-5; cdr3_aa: CASSRSGGAEETQYF
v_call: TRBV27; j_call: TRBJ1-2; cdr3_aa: CASSPGQARYGYTF
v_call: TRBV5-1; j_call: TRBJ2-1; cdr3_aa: CASGARDSMNEQFF
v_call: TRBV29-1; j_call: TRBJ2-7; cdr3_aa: CSVVGYRQGDEQYF
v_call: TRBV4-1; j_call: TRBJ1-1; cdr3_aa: CASSQDSKGAFF
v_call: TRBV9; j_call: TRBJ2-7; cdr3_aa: CASSASYERSYEQYF
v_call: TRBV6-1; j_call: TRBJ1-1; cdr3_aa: CASSRQMNTEAFF
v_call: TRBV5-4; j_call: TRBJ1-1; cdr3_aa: CASSPRGTGLPNTEAFF
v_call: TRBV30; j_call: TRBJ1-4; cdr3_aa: CAWGWGATNEKLFF
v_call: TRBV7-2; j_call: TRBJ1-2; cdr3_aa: CASSADRVGGYTF
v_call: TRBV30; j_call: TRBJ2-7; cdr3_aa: CAWSVRRDYEQYF
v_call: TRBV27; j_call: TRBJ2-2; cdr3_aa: CASSPGTFPTGELFF
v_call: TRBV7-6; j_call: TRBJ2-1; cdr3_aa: CASSPAPGLAGFF
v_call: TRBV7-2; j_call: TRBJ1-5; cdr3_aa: CASSYQAQGFEPQHF
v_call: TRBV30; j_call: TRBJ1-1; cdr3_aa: CAWSVPPLRTTEAFF
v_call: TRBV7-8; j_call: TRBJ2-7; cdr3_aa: CASSPTRWSYEQYF
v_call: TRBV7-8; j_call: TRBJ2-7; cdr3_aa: CASSYNYEQYF
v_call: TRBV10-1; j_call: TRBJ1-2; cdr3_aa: CASSECPGRVYGYTF
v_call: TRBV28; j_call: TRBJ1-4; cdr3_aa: CASSSPGTGGGSNEKLFF
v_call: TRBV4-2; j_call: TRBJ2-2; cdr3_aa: CASSQVGGRTGGTGELFF
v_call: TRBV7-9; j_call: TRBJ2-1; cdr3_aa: CASTLLGGDYNEQFF
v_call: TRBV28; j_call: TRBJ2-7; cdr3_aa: CASRVPGQPSYEQYF
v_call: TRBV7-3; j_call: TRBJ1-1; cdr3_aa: CASSLGGRRMNTEAFF
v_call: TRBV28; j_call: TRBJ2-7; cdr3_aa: CASSFLLGLADNTYEQYF
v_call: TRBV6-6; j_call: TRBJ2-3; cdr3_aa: CASGDTFSDTQYF
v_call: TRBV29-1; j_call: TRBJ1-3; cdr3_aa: CSVMAEGNTIYF
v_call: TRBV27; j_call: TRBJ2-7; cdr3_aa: CASSFDLDANEQYF